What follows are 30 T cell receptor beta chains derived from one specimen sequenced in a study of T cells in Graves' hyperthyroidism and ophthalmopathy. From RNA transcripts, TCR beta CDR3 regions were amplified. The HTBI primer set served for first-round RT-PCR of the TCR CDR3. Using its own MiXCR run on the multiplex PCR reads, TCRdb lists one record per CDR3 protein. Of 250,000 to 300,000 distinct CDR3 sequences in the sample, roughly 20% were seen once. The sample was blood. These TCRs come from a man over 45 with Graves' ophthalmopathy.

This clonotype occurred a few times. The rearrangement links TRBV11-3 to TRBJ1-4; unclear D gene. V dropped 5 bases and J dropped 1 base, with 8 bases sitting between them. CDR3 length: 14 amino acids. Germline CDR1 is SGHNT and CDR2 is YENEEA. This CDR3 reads CASSQWRTNEKLFF. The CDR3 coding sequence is TGTGCCAGCAGCCAGTGGAGAACTAATGAAAAACTGTTTTTT.

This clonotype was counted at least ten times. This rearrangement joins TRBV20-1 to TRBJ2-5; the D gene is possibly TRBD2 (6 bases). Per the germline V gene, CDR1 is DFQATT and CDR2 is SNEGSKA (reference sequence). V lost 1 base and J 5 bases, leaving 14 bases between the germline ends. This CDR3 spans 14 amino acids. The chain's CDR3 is CSARVNTGVETQYF. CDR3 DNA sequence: TGCAGTGCTAGAGTTAATACGGGAGTGGAGACCCAGTACTTC.

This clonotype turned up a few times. In nucleotides, the CDR3 is TGCGCCAGCAGTGAGAATAGCGGGGGGAGTAATGAGCAGTTCTTC. It specifies CASSENSGGSNEQFF. V is TRBV10-1 and J is TRBJ2-1, with TRBD2 matching 10 bases. The V segment lost 2 bases and the J segment 7 bases; nucleotides outside the gene matches: 5. Germline V gene sequence: CDR1 WNHNN, CDR2 SYGVQD (reference sequence). This CDR3 is 15 amino acids long.

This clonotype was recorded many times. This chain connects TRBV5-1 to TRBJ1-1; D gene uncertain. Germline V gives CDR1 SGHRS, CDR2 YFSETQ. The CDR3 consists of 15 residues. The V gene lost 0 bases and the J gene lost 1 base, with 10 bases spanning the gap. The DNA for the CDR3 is TGCGCCAGCAGCTTGGAACCGGGCCGGAACACTGAAGCTTTCTTT. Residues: CASSLEPGRNTEAFF.

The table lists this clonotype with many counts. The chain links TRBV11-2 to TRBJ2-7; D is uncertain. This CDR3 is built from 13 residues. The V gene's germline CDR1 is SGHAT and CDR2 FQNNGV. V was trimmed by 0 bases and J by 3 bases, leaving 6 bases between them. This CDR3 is CASSLERGYEQYF. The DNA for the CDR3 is TGTGCCAGCAGCTTAGAACGTGGCTACGAGCAGTACTTC.

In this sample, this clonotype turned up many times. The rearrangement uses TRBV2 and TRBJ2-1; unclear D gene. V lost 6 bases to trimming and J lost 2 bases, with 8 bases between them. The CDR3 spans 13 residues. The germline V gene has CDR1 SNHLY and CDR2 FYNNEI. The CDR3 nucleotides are TGTGCCAGCAGCACTGGCACCTACAATGAGCAGTTCTTC. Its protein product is CASSTGTYNEQFF.

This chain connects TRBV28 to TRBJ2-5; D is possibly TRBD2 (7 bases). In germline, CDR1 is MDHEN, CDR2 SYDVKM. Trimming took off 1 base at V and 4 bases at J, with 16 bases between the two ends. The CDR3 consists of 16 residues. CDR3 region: CASSLSRRGGGETQYF. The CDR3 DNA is TGTGCCAGCAGTTTATCGAGAAGGGGGGGGGGAGAGACCCAGTACTTC.

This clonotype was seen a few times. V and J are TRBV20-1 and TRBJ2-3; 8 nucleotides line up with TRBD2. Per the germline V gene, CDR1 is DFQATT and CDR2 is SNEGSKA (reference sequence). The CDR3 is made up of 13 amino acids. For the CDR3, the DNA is TGCACCGGGGGGGGGGCTAGCACAGATACGCAGTATTTT. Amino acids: CTGGGASTDTQYF.

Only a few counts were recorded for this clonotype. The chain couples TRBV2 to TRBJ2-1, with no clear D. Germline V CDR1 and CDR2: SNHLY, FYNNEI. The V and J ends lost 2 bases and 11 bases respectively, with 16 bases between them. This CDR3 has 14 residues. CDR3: CASSENRWAEKQFF. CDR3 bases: TGTGCCAGCAGTGAAAATAGATGGGCAGAAAAGCAGTTCTTC.

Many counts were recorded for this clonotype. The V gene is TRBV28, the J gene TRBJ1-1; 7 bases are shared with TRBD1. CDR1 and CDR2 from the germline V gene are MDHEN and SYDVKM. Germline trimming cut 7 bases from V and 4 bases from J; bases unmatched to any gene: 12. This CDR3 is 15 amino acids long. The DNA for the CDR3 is TGTGCCAGCAAAAAAACAACAGGGGTGGGCACTGAAGCTTTCTTT. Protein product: CASKKTTGVGTEAFF.

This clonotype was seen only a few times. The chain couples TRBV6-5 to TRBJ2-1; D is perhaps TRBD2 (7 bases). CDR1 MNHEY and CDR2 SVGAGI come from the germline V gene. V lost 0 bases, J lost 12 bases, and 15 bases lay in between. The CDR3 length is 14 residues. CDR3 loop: CASSYSGQGGGQFF. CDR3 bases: TGTGCCAGCAGTTACTCGGGCCAGGGAGGGGGGCAGTTCTTC.

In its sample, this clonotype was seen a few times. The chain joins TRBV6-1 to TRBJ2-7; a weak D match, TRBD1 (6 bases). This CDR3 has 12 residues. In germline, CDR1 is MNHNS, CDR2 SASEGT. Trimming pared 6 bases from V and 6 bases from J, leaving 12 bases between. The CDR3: CASRTQGIEQYF. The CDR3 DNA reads TGTGCCAGCAGGACTCAGGGGATCGAGCAGTACTTC.

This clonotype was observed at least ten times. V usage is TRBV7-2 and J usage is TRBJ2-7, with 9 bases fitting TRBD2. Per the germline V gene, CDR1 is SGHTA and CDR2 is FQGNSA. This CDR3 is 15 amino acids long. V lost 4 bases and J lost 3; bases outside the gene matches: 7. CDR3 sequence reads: CASSSLTSGFYEQYF. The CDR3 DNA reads TGTGCCAGCAGCTCACTGACTAGCGGATTCTACGAGCAGTACTTC. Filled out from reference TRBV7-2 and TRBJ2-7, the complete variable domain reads GAGVSQSPSNKVTEKGKDVELRCDPISGHTALYWYRQSLGQGLEFLIYFQGNSAPDKSGLPSDRFSAERTGGSVSTLTIQRTQQEDSAVYLCASSSLTSGFYEQYFGPGTRLTVT.

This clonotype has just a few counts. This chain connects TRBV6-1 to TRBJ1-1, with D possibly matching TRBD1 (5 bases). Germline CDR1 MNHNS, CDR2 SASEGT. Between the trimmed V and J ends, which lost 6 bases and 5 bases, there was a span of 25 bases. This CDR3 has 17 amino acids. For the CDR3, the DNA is TGTGCCAGCAGATCTACCTCGGGGGGAGGGATAGTGACTGAAGCTTTCTTT. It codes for CASRSTSGGGIVTEAFF.

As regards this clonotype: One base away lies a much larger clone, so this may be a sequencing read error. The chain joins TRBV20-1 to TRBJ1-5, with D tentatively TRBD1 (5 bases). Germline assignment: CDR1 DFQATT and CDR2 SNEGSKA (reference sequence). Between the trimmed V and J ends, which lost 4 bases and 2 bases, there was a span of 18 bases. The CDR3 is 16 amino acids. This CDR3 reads CSAKDKNNWGNQPQHF. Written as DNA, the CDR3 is TGCAGTGCTAAGGACAAGAATAATTGGGGCAATCAGCCCCAGCATTTT.

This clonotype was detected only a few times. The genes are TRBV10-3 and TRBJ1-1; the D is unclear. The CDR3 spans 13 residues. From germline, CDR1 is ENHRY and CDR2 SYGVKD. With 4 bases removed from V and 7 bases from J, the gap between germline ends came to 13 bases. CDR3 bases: TGTGCCATCAGTGCCTTAGGGCCCCTTGAAGCTTTCTTT. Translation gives CAISALGPLEAFF.

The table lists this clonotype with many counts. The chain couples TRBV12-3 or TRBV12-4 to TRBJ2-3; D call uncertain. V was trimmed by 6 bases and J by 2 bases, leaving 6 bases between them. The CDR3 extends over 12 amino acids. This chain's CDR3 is CASRRYTDTQYF. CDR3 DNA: TGTGCCAGCAGGCGATACACAGATACGCAGTATTTT.

The CDR3 protein is CASSLPGTGDGYTF. In nucleotides, the CDR3 is TGTGCCAGCAGCTTGCCCGGGACAGGGGATGGCTACACCTTC. The J gene is TRBJ1-2, the V gene TRBV5-5; 10 nucleotides align to TRBD1. The CDR3 loop spans 14 amino acids. Germline V gene data show CDR1 as SGHKS and CDR2 as YYEKEE (reference sequence). V trimming: 1 base; J trimming: 6 bases; junction bases outside the gene matches: 3.

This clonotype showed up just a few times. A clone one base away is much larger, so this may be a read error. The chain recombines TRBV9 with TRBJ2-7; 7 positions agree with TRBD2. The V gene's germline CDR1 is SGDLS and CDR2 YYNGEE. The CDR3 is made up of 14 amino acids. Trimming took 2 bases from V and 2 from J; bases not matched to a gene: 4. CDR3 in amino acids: CASSVSSGTYEQYF. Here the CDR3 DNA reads TGTGCCAGCAGCGTTTCTAGCGGCACCTACGAGCAGTACTTC.

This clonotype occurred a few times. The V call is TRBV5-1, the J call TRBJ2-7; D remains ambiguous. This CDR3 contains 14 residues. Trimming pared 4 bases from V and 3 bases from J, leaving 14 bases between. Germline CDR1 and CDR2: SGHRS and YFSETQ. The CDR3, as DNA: TGCGCCAGCAGCCATTCAAACCGGTTCTACGAGCAGTACTTC. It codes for CASSHSNRFYEQYF.

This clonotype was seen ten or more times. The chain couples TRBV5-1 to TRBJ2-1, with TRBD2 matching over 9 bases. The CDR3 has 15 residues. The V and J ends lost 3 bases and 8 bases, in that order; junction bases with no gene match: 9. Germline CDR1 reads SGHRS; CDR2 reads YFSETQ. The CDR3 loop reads CASSSAGTSNHEQFF. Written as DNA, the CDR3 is TGCGCCAGCAGCTCAGCCGGGACTAGCAACCATGAGCAGTTCTTC.

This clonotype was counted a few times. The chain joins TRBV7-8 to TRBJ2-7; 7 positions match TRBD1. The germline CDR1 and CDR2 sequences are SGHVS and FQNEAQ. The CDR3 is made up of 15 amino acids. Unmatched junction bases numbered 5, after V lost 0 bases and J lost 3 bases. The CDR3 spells CASSLAGGSFYEQYF. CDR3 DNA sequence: TGTGCCAGCAGCTTAGCAGGGGGCTCATTCTACGAGCAGTACTTC.

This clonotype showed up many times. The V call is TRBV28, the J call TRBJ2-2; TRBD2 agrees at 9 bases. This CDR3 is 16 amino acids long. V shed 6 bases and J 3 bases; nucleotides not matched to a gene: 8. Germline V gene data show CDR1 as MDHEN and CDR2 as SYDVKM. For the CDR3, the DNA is TGTGCCAGCAGCCTGGATGCGGGAGGGTACACCGGGGAGCTGTTTTTT. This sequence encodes CASSLDAGGYTGELFF.

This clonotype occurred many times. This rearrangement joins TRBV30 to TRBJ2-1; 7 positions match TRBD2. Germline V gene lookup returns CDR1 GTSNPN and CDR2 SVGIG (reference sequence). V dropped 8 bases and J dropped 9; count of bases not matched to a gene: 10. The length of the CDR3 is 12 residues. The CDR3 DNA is TGTGCCGGAGGACTAGGGCCGGGTGAGCAGTTCTTC. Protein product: CAGGLGPGEQFF.

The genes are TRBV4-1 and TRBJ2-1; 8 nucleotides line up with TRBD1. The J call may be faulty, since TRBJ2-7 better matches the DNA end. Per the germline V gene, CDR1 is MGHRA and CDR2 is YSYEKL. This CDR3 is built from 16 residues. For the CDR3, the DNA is TGCGCCAGCAGCCAAGTCCCAGGGGGCACCTACAATGAGCAGTACTTC. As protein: CASSQVPGGTYNEQYF.

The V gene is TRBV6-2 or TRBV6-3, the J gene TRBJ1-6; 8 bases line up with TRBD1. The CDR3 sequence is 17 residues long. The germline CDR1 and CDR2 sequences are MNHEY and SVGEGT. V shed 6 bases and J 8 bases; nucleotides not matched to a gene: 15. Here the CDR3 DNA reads TGTGCCAGCAGCTCTGGGGGTGGTCGGACAGGGTATTCACCCCTCCACTTT. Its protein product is CASSSGGGRTGYSPLHF.

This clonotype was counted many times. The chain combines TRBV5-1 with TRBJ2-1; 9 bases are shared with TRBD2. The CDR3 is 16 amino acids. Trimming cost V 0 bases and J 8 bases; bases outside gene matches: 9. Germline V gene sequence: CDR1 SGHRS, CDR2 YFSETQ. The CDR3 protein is CASSLDAGGSFDEQFF. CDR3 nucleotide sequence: TGCGCCAGCAGCTTGGATGCGGGAGGGTCCTTCGATGAGCAGTTCTTC.

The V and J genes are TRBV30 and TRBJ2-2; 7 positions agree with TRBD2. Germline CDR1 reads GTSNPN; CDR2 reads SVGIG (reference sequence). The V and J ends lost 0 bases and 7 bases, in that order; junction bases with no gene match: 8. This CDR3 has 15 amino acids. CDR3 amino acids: CAWSVRGLPFGELFF. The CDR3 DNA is TGTGCCTGGAGTGTACGGGGACTACCTTTCGGGGAGCTGTTTTTT.

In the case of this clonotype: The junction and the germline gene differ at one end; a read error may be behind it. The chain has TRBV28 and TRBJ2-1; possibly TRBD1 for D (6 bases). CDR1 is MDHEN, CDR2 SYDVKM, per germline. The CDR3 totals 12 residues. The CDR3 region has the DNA TGTGCCAGCAGTTTCTGGGACAATGAGCAGCTCTTC. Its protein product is CASSFWDNEQLF.

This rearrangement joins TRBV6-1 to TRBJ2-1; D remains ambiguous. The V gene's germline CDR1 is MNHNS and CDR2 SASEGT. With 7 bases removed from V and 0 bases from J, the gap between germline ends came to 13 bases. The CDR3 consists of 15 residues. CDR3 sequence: CASTNPRSSYNEQFF. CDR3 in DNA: TGTGCCAGCACCAACCCCCGGAGCTCCTACAATGAGCAGTTCTTC.